The rows below give T cell receptor beta chains drawn from one sample of a study of control samples from healthy donors and cancer patients. The protocol was immunoSEQ multiplex PCR, while the TCRdb copy is restricted to in-frame clones and leaves out a portion. The sample records over 30,000 clones, about 86% being singletons. Sequenced material: PBMCs. All receptors derive from a woman aged 40 to 55 with lung cancer. Each CDR3 is given with its conserved first and last residue. A D gene is named only where the DNA matches it firmly. Clone size is given for some rows only: seen once, a few or many times, or a class if the clone is expanded.

clone size	V gene	J gene	D gene	CDR3 protein	CDR3 DNA
.	TRBV7-8	TRBJ1-1	TRBD1	CASSFRTGSMNTEAFF	TGTGCCAGCAGCTTCCGGACAGGGTCCATGAACACTGAAGCTTTCTTT
.	TRBV19	TRBJ1-1	TRBD1	CASSSAGTANTEAFF	TGTGCCAGTAGTTCAGCCGGGACAGCGAACACTGAAGCTTTCTTT
.	TRBV4-1	TRBJ1-2	.	CASSQLTGINGYTF	TGCGCCAGCAGCCAACTGACAGGAATAAATGGCTACACCTTC
.	TRBV5-4	TRBJ1-4	.	CASSPSPLANEKLFF	TGTGCCAGCAGTCCAAGTCCCCTAGCTAATGAAAAACTGTTTTTT
.	TRBV19	TRBJ2-3	.	CASSSGGSSTDTQYF	TGTGCCAGTAGCTCGGGGGGCAGTAGCACAGATACGCAGTATTTT
once	TRBV6-5	TRBJ2-6	.	CASSYSVGTGANVLTF	TGTGCCAGCAGTTACTCCGTGGGGACTGGGGCCAACGTCCTGACTTTC
few	TRBV25-1	TRBJ2-7	.	CASTPSAGSASYEQYF	TGTGCCAGCACCCCCTCAGCAGGGTCCGCCTCCTACGAGCAGTACTTC
.	TRBV11-2	TRBJ1-1	TRBD1	CASSPQGISTEAFF	TGTGCCAGCAGCCCACAGGGGATAAGCACTGAAGCTTTCTTT
.	TRBV24-1	TRBJ2-1	.	CATSDSGGVPNNEQFF	TGTGCCACCAGTGATTCGGGTGGTGTGCCAAACAATGAGCAGTTCTTC
.	TRBV13	TRBJ2-1	TRBD1	CASSAHGQGLGNEQFF	TGTGCCAGCAGCGCCCACGGACAGGGTTTAGGCAATGAGCAGTTCTTC
.	TRBV6-1	TRBJ1-3	.	CASSEIAGTLGIIYF	TGTGCCAGCAGTGAAATTGCGGGGACCTTAGGCATCATATATTTT
.	TRBV30	TRBJ2-2	.	CAWRIRTGSSGELFF	TGTGCCTGGAGAATTAGAACGGGGTCTTCCGGGGAGCTGTTTTTT
.	TRBV3-1/TRBV3-2	TRBJ1-3	.	CASSQRSVSGNTIYF	TGTGCCAGCAGCCAGCGCAGCGTCTCTGGAAACACCATATATTTT
.	TRBV14	TRBJ1-4	.	CASSQGSRRSEKLFF	TGTGCCAGCAGCCAAGGCTCTCGGAGGAGTGAAAAACTGTTTTTT
.	TRBV11-2	TRBJ2-7	.	CASSLATTYEQYF	TGTGCCAGCAGCTTAGCCACCACTTACGAGCAGTACTTC
.	TRBV20-1	TRBJ2-7	.	CSASYQEGEQYF	TGCAGTGCTAGTTACCAGGAAGGGGAGCAGTACTTC
.	TRBV25-1	TRBJ2-5	.	CASSESKAYQETQYF	TGTGCCAGCAGTGAATCGAAGGCGTACCAAGAGACCCAGTACTTC
.	TRBV27	TRBJ1-6	.	CASKTVEGRSPLHF	TGTGCCAGCAAAACCGTTGAGGGTAGGTCACCCCTCCACTTT
.	TRBV19	TRBJ2-1	.	CASSLGADEQFF	TGTGCCAGTAGTCTCGGGGCGGATGAGCAGTTCTTC
.	TRBV7-9	TRBJ2-5	TRBD1	CASSRGQGREETQYF	TGTGCCAGCAGCCGGGGACAGGGGCGCGAAGAGACCCAGTACTTC
once	TRBV7-9	TRBJ2-3	.	CASRPPDATDTQYF	TGTGCCAGCAGACCACCGGACGCCACAGATACGCAGTATTTT
.	TRBV30	TRBJ1-1	.	CAWSALAEAFF	TGTGCCTGGAGTGCACTCGCTGAAGCTTTCTTT
.	TRBV24-1	TRBJ2-1	TRBD1	CATSDPGTGVDNEQFF	TGTGCCACCAGTGATCCCGGGACAGGGGTAGACAATGAGCAGTTCTTC
few	TRBV5-4	TRBJ1-1	.	CASSLNGAARNTEAFF	TGTGCCAGCAGCCTAAATGGGGCAGCCCGGAACACTGAAGCTTTCTTT
.	TRBV18	TRBJ2-5	.	CASSPLLSSYQETQYF	TGTGCCAGCTCACCTCTGCTTAGTAGCTACCAAGAGACCCAGTACTTC
.	TRBV4-2	TRBJ2-3	.	CASSQQSGGTDTQYF	TGTGCCAGCAGCCAACAGTCCGGGGGCACAGATACGCAGTATTTT
.	TRBV28	TRBJ2-1	TRBD1	CASRTNRGNEQFF	TGTGCCAGCAGGACCAACAGGGGCAATGAGCAGTTCTTC
.	TRBV6-1	TRBJ1-5	.	CASSEYRVGEPQHF	TGTGCCAGCAGTGAGTACAGGGTGGGTGAGCCCCAGCATTTT
.	TRBV3-1/TRBV3-2	TRBJ1-3	.	CASSRLQDNSGNTIYF	TGTGCCAGCAGCCGACTTCAGGACAACTCTGGAAACACCATATATTTT
.	TRBV4-3	TRBJ1-6	.	CASSQDRHHNSPLHF	TGCGCCAGCAGCCAAGATCGACACCATAATTCACCCCTCCACTTT
few	TRBV9	TRBJ1-5	.	CASSVGVLNQPQHF	TGTGCCAGCAGCGTAGGGGTGCTCAATCAGCCCCAGCATTTT
.	TRBV6-1	TRBJ2-7	TRBD1	CASSEGTGGSYEQYF	TGTGCCAGCAGTGAAGGGACAGGGGGTTCCTACGAGCAGTACTTC
.	TRBV7-9	TRBJ1-4	.	CASSLGTQRNEKLFF	TGTGCCAGCAGCTTAGGTACGCAGCGCAATGAAAAACTGTTTTTT
.	TRBV2	TRBJ1-1	.	CASGVGGLNTEAFF	TGTGCCAGCGGAGTGGGGGGGCTGAACACTGAAGCTTTCTTT
.	TRBV7-3	TRBJ2-1	.	CASSLMGGPYNEQFF	TGTGCCAGCAGCTTAATGGGGGGCCCCTACAATGAGCAGTTCTTC
.	TRBV4-1	TRBJ1-2	.	CASSLLHSTGNNYGYTF	TGCGCCAGCAGCCTTCTCCACTCAACAGGGAACAACTATGGCTACACCTTC
.	TRBV6-5	TRBJ1-2	.	CASRTAYGYTF	TGTGCCAGCAGAACAGCTTATGGCTACACCTTC
few	TRBV5-1	TRBJ1-1	.	CASSPRGIPEAFF	TGCGCCAGCAGCCCGCGTGGGATACCTGAAGCTTTCTTT
once	TRBV11-2	TRBJ1-6	TRBD1	CASSLGDREPLHF	TGTGCCAGCAGCTTAGGCGACAGGGAGCCCCTCCACTTT
once	TRBV9	TRBJ1-6	.	CASSVRGESSPLHF	TGTGCCAGCAGCGTCAGGGGCGAGAGTTCACCCCTCCACTTT
.	TRBV21-1	TRBJ2-7	.	CASSALARPYEQYF	TGTGCCAGCAGCGCCCTCGCACGTCCCTACGAGCAGTACTTC
.	TRBV7-9	TRBJ2-2	.	CASSLEGELFF	TGTGCCAGCAGCCTCGAGGGGGAGCTGTTTTTT
once	TRBV6-2/TRBV6-3	TRBJ1-5	.	CASSYIFAGRPNQPQHF	TGTGCCAGCAGTTACATATTCGCCGGCAGGCCCAATCAGCCCCAGCATTTT
.	TRBV13	TRBJ1-2	TRBD1	CASSWFRDRGSGGYTF	TGTGCCAGCAGCTGGTTCCGGGACAGGGGATCGGGAGGCTACACCTTC
once	TRBV2	TRBJ2-6	TRBD1	CASSGLTGAGSGANVLTF	TGTGCCAGCAGTGGTTTAACAGGGGCAGGCTCTGGGGCCAACGTCCTGACTTTC
.	TRBV25-1	TRBJ2-7	.	CASIPGTESYEQYF	TGTGCCAGCATTCCCGGGACGGAGTCCTACGAGCAGTACTTC
once	TRBV7-6	TRBJ2-5	TRBD1	CASSSPSAGQGGETQYF	TGTGCCAGCAGTTCCCCATCGGCGGGACAGGGTGGAGAGACCCAGTACTTC
.	TRBV6-5	TRBJ1-1	.	CPGDGQNTEAFF	TGTCCAGGGGATGGACAGAACACTGAAGCTTTCTTT
.	TRBV9	TRBJ2-7	.	CASSPWGEPYEQYF	TGTGCCAGCAGCCCCTGGGGGGAACCCTACGAGCAGTACTTC
.	TRBV9	TRBJ2-3	.	CASSPRAPDTQYF	TGTGCCAGCAGCCCCCGGGCCCCAGATACGCAGTATTTT
few	TRBV27	TRBJ2-7	.	CASSLLLGDAYEQYF	TGTGCCAGCAGTTTATTGTTAGGAGACGCCTACGAGCAGTACTTC
.	TRBV28	TRBJ2-3	.	CASTSGRDTQYF	TGTGCCAGCACGTCGGGGCGGGATACGCAGTATTTT
.	TRBV20-1	TRBJ1-5	.	CSASRGLDQPQHF	TGCAGTGCTAGTCGGGGGCTCGATCAGCCCCAGCATTTT
.	TRBV4-1	TRBJ1-2	TRBD1	CASSPGQGVYGYTF	TGCGCCAGCAGCCCTGGACAGGGCGTCTATGGCTACACCTTC
.	TRBV9	TRBJ1-2	.	CASSLSRGLHGYTF	TGTGCCAGCAGCCTATCAAGGGGACTCCATGGCTACACCTTC
.	TRBV6-5	TRBJ2-7	.	CASRPGATYEQYF	TGTGCCAGCAGACCGGGGGCCACCTACGAGCAGTACTTC
once	TRBV12-3/TRBV12-4	TRBJ1-5	.	CASSFNGRELYF	TGTGCCAGCAGTTTCAACGGCAGGGAATTATATTTT
.	TRBV2	TRBJ2-5	.	CASSEDRVSQTQYF	TGTGCCAGCAGCGAGGACAGAGTTAGTCAGACCCAGTACTTC
.	TRBV4-1	TRBJ1-1	.	CASSQVDRNTEAFF	TGCGCCAGCAGCCAAGTCGACAGGAACACTGAAGCTTTCTTT